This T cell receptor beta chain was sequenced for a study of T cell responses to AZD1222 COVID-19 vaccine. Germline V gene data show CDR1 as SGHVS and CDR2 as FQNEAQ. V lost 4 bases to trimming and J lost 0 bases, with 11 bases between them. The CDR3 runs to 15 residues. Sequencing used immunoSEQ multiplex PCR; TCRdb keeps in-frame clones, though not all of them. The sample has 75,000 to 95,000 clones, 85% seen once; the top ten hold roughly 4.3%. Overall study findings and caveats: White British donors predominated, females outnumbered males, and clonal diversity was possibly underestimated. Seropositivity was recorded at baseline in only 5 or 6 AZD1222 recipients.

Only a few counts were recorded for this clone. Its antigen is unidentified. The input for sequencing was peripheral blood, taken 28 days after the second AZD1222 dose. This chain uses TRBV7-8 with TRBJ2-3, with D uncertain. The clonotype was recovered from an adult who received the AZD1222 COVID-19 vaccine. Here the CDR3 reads CASSYRESSTDTQYF. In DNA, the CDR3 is TGTGCCAGCAGCTATAGAGAGTCGAGCACAGATACGCAGTATTTT.